This T cell receptor (beta chain) stems from a study of blood T cell repertoires in COVID-19. Overall study: The United States, Italy and Spain provided the acute and convalescent COVID-19 samples.

As handled by the study authors: Reference gene primer amplification gave nucleated cell count estimates. The protocol was immunoSEQ multiplex PCR, while the TCRdb copy is restricted to in-frame clones and leaves out a portion. The D gene and trimming were derived from the DNA, and the V and J assignments and clone size from that table. Of some 150,000 clones listed, approximately 90% were seen once; the top ten hold about 3.2%. V trimming: 9 bases; J trimming: 7 bases; junction bases outside the gene matches: 12. The CDR3 totals 15 residues. Germline CDR1 is SGHVT and CDR2 is SQSDAQ. This receptor was identified in a man in his fifties or sixties with active or convalescent COVID-19. Sequencing input: peripheral blood. V is TRBV7-4 and J is TRBJ2-2; TRBD1 aligns across 9 bases. CDR3 residues: CARGGGTGRNGELFF. For the CDR3, the DNA is TGTGCCAGGGGTGGTGGGACAGGGAGAAACGGGGAGCTGTTTTTT.